Below are 3 T cell receptor beta chains sequenced from a single sample in a study of blood T cell repertoires in COVID-19. Using immunoSEQ multiplex PCR, the repertoire was profiled, and TCRdb retains in-frame clones only, with some absent. The data hold 70,000 to 80,000 clones, with about 80% observed a single time. Material for sequencing was peripheral blood. Receptors were obtained from an elderly woman with acute or convalescent COVID-19.

This chain connects TRBV5-1 to TRBJ1-2; D gene uncertain. CDR1 and CDR2 (germline): SGHRS, YFSETQ. CDR3 length equals 12 residues. V dropped 4 bases and J dropped 3 bases, with 7 bases sitting between them. Here the CDR3 DNA reads TGCGCCAGCAGCCTCACGGACTATGGCTACACCTTC. Protein product: CASSLTDYGYTF.

The chain has TRBV6-5 and TRBJ2-1; the match to TRBD2 covers 14 bases. The CDR3 totals 15 residues. Trimming removed 2 bases from V and 14 bases from J; junction bases left unmatched: 8. CDR1 is MNHEY and CDR2 is SVGAGI in the germline V gene. CDR3 in DNA: TGTGCCAGCAGTTACGGGACTAGCGGGAGTGGGGCCGAGTTCTTC. Protein: CASSYGTSGSGAEFF.

The gene calls are TRBV2 and TRBJ2-2; D gene uncertain. Trimming pared 5 bases from V and 6 bases from J, leaving 7 bases between. In germline, CDR1 is SNHLY, CDR2 FYNNEI. The CDR3 loop spans 12 amino acids. The CDR3 spells CASSSPPGELFF. CDR3 DNA sequence: TGTGCCAGCAGTAGCCCCCCCGGGGAGCTGTTTTTT. Full variable domain (missing parts from reference TRBV2 and TRBJ2-2): EPEVTQTPSHQVTQMGQEVILRCVPISNHLYFYWYRQILGQKVEFLVSFYNNEISEKSEIFDDQFSVERPDGSNFTLKIRSTKLEDSAMYFCASSSPPGELFFGEGSRLTVL.